A single sample gave rise to the 17 T cell receptor beta chains below, sequenced in a study of technical replicates of blood from several donors. The method was immunoSEQ multiplex PCR; TCRdb's version includes in-frame clones alone and lacks a portion of them. The sample includes about 73,000 clones, 90% of them seen just once. The source material was PBMCs. These receptors were taken from a human donor in good health. Some clones in this sample may be carry-over from other donors' samples.

The CDR3 spells CAWNPTGRGAFF. In DNA form, the CDR3 reads TGTGCCTGGAATCCGACAGGGAGAGGCGCTTTCTTT. The V gene is TRBV30, the J gene TRBJ1-1; 7 positions agree with TRBD1. Germline loops: CDR1 GTSNPN, CDR2 SVGIG (reference sequence). J was trimmed by 11 bases and V by 4 bases; bases with no gene match: 10. The CDR3 is made up of 12 amino acids. The full variable domain, with the rest looked up from reference TRBV30 and TRBJ1-1, is SQTIHQWPATLVQPVGSPLSLECTVEGTSNPNLYWYRQAAGRGLQLLFYSVGIGQISSEVPQNLSASRPQDRQFILSSKKLLLSDSGFYLCAWNPTGRGAFFGQGTRLTVV.

This chain joins TRBV6-1 and TRBJ2-3, with 9 positions matching TRBD2. The CDR3 contains 15 residues. The junction had 7 bases not matched to a gene; V was cut back by 5 bases and J by 4 bases. In germline, CDR1 is MNHNS, CDR2 SASEGT. The CDR3 loop reads CASSFLAGVADTQYF. The DNA for the CDR3 is TGTGCCAGCAGTTTTTTAGCGGGAGTTGCAGATACGCAGTATTTT.

This chain links TRBV7-3 with TRBJ2-3, with 9 positions matching TRBD2. V shed 0 bases and J 2 bases; nucleotides not matched to a gene: 6. The CDR3 has 17 residues. CDR1 is SGHTA and CDR2 is FQGTGA in the germline V gene. CDR3: CASSLTFGTSNTDTQYF. Here the CDR3 DNA reads TGTGCCAGCAGCTTAACGTTCGGGACTAGCAACACAGATACGCAGTATTTT.

The chain joins TRBV27 to TRBJ2-1; 8 bases are a match to TRBD2. V lost 6 bases, J lost 3 bases, and 7 bases stayed unmatched. The germline CDR1 and CDR2 sequences are MNHEY and SMNVEV (reference sequence). The CDR3 spans 15 residues. The chain's CDR3 is CASSRGGSYYNEQFF. CDR3 DNA sequence: TGTGCCAGCAGCCGCGGGGGGTCATACTACAATGAGCAGTTCTTC.

This clone was observed once. The chain is built from TRBV2 and TRBJ2-5, with 9 bases fitting TRBD2. The closer fit of TRBJ2-7 to the DNA end suggests the J call may be wrong. The CDR3 is 14 amino acids. In germline, CDR1 is SNHLY, CDR2 FYNNEI. The CDR3 DNA follows: TGTGCCAGCAGCTTCGGCGGGGGGGCCTACGAGCAGTACTTC. Translated, it gives CASSFGGGAYEQYF.

The count of this clone is one. V gene TRBV6-5 combines with J gene TRBJ2-7; D possibly corresponds to TRBD1 (5 bases). The CDR3 is 13 amino acids. The germline V gene encodes CDR1 MNHEY and CDR2 SVGAGI. Trimming shortened V by 4 bases and J by 0 bases, and 7 bases separated the two germline ends. CDR3 region: CASSLDNSYEQYF. The DNA of the CDR3 is TGTGCCAGCAGTTTGGACAACTCCTACGAGCAGTACTTC.

The gene calls are TRBV28 and TRBJ1-5; 8 bases match TRBD1. Germline loops: CDR1 MDHEN, CDR2 SYDVKM. The J segment lost 5 bases and the V segment lost 8 bases, leaving 8 bases of the junction unmatched. CDR3 size: 14 residues. CDR3 amino acids: CASETPGGYQPQHF. The DNA of the CDR3 is TGTGCCAGCGAGACGCCAGGGGGCTATCAGCCCCAGCATTTT.

The genes are TRBV7-2 and TRBJ2-7, with a tentative D call TRBD2 (6 bases). Germline lookup yields CDR1 SGHTA and CDR2 FQGNSA. The germline V and J ends were trimmed by 2 bases and 4 bases, with 12 bases remaining between them. This CDR3 contains 14 residues. Written as DNA, the CDR3 is TGTGCCAGCAGCTTATTAGCAGGGACTTACGAGCAGTACTTC. This gives the protein CASSLLAGTYEQYF.

J is TRBJ2-3 and V is TRBV4-1; no reliable D call. There are 16 residues in the CDR3. CDR1 is MGHRA and CDR2 is YSYEKL in the germline V gene. Trimming removed 0 bases from V and 0 bases from J, with 10 bases in between. The CDR3 DNA reads as TGCGCCAGCAGCCAAGAATCAGCGCACAGCACAGATACGCAGTATTTT. This gives the protein CASSQESAHSTDTQYF.

The chain couples TRBV15 to TRBJ2-1, with D possibly being TRBD2 (6 bases). This CDR3 has 15 residues. V shed 0 bases and J shed 6 bases, with 12 bases lying between them. CDR1 LNHNV and CDR2 YYDKDF come from the germline V gene (reference sequence). The CDR3 DNA follows: TGTGCCACCAGCAGAGATCTGGAGGGGAGCAATGAGCAGTTCTTC. Protein: CATSRDLEGSNEQFF.

The chain carries TRBV6-5 and TRBJ1-1; D is unclear. The CDR3 has 13 residues. From germline, CDR1 is MNHEY and CDR2 SVGAGI. The ends were cut back, 6 bases at V and 6 bases at J, with 14 bases in the middle. The chain's CDR3 is CASSPPGLAEAFF. DNA for the CDR3: TGTGCCAGCAGCCCCCCCGGACTGGCTGAAGCTTTCTTT.

V is TRBV11-3 and J is TRBJ2-1; 8 bases are shared with TRBD2. With V trimmed by 0 bases and J by 9 bases, 16 bases remained unmatched. CDR1 and CDR2 (germline): SGHNT, YENEEA. CDR3 length equals 18 residues. In DNA, the CDR3 is TGTGCCAGCAGCTTAGACTTTTCCGGGGGGGCAGGTGCGAGTGAGCAGTTCTTC. Its translation: CASSLDFSGGAGASEQFF.

The chain employs TRBV29-1 and TRBJ2-3; D remains unclear. V was trimmed by 3 bases and J by 0 bases, leaving 7 bases between them. CDR3 length: 13 residues. Per germline, CDR1 SQVTM and CDR2 ANQGSEA. The CDR3 nucleotides read TGCAGCGTTGATTTAGAGAGCACAGATACGCAGTATTTT. This sequence encodes CSVDLESTDTQYF.

This chain links TRBV6-5 with TRBJ1-5, with a tentative D call TRBD1 (6 bases). Between the trimmed V and J ends, which lost 6 bases and 3 bases, there was a span of 15 bases. There are 15 residues in the CDR3. The V gene's germline CDR1 is MNHEY and CDR2 SVGAGI. The CDR3 spells CASSPRGELNQPQHF. The CDR3 bases are TGTGCCAGCAGCCCCAGGGGAGAACTCAATCAGCCCCAGCATTTT.

The V gene is TRBV19, the J gene TRBJ1-3, with D unresolved. The CDR3 loop spans 15 amino acids. Trimming took 0 bases from V and 0 from J, leaving 6 bases between them. Germline V gene sequence: CDR1 LNHDA, CDR2 SQIVND (reference sequence). The CDR3 DNA follows: TGTGCCAGTAGTATAGAGCAGTACTCTGGAAACACCATATATTTT. Translated, it gives CASSIEQYSGNTIYF. Variable domain in full (rest from reference TRBV19 and TRBJ1-3): DGGITQSPKYLFRKEGQNVTLSCEQNLNHDAMYWYRQDPGQGLRLIYYSQIVNDFQKGDIAEGYSVSREKKESFPLTVTSAQKNPTAFYLCASSIEQYSGNTIYFGEGSWLTVV.

V is TRBV5-6 and J is TRBJ2-2; D may be TRBD1 (6 bases). CDR3 length equals 13 residues. V lost 4 bases and J lost 4, with 8 bases in between. CDR1 and CDR2 from the germline V gene are SGHDT and YYEEEE. As DNA, the CDR3 is TGTGCCAGCAGCCGCAGGGGCACCGGGGAGCTGTTTTTT. Protein sequence: CASSRRGTGELFF. Variable domain in full (rest from reference TRBV5-6 and TRBJ2-2): DAGVTQSPTHLIKTRGQQVTLRCSPKSGHDTVSWYQQALGQGPQFIFQYYEEEERQRGNFPDRFSGHQFPNYSSELNVNALLLGDSALYLCASSRRGTGELFFGEGSRLTVL.

V and J are TRBV4-1 and TRBJ2-5; 12 bases map to TRBD2. The CDR3 runs to 16 residues. Germline assignment: CDR1 MGHRA and CDR2 YSYEKL. V trimming: 4 bases; J trimming: 5 bases; junction bases outside the gene matches: 8. CDR3 loop: CASSRRTSGIGETQYF. The CDR3 coding sequence is TGCGCCAGCAGCCGTAGGACTAGCGGGATCGGTGAGACCCAGTACTTC.